What follows describes a single T cell receptor beta chain. This sample is part of a study of blood T cell repertoires in COVID-19. Background on the study: Italy, Spain and the United States were the sources of the convalescent and acute COVID-19 samples.

CDR3 length: 15 amino acids. V shed 3 bases and J 5 bases; nucleotides not matched to a gene: 9. CDR1 LNHNV and CDR2 YYDKDF come from the germline V gene (reference sequence). Per the original methods: Amplification with reference gene primers provided the estimates of nucleated cell counts. Produced via immunoSEQ multiplex PCR; TCRdb's table is partial and in-frame only. D and trimming come from the DNA, and the V and J calls and clone size come from that table. The data hold around 290,000 clones, with 90% observed a single time. What was sequenced was PBMCs or T cells enriched from blood (not recorded which). The receptor's source is a woman in her twenties or thirties who had recovered from COVID-19. The rearrangement uses TRBV15 and TRBJ2-7, with 8 nucleotides matching TRBD2. This chain's CDR3 is CATSRASGSGHEQYF. The CDR3 region has the DNA TGTGCCACCAGCAGGGCGAGCGGGAGCGGCCACGAGCAGTACTTC. The full variable domain, completed using reference TRBV15 and TRBJ2-7, is DAMVIQNPRYQVTQFGKPVTLSCSQTLNHNVMYWYQQKSSQAPKLLFHYYDKDFNNEADTPDNFQSRRPNTSFCFLDIRSPGLGDTAMYLCATSRASGSGHEQYFGPGTRLTVT.